The next 19 T cell receptor beta chains were all read from a single sample in a study of T cell responses to AZD1222 COVID-19 vaccine (dated by TCRdb to the early 2020s). Library preparation used the immunoSEQ multiplex PCR assay. The immuneACCESS repertoire file appears here via TCRdb, limited to in-frame rearrangements. These files lack a portion of the clones; in checked studies, under half of the deficit traces to unresolved V genes, and the cause of the others is not known. The sample yields tens of thousands of clones; about 78% were counted once. The ten largest make up around 48% of the sample. The time point label here, explained by the study, means: about 28 days (+/-7) after the second vaccine dose. The source material was peripheral blood, sampled 28 days after the second AZD1222 dose. Source of these receptors: an adult who received the AZD1222 COVID-19 vaccine.

This chain connects TRBV7-6 to TRBJ2-7; 9 bases line up with TRBD1. The CDR3 totals 16 residues. Trimming cost V 1 base and J 5 bases; bases outside gene matches: 9. Per germline, CDR1 SGHVS and CDR2 FNYEAQ. This CDR3 is CASSLGVGTGRDEQYF. CDR3 bases: TGTGCCAGCAGCTTAGGGGTAGGGACAGGGAGAGACGAGCAGTACTTC.

Here the CDR3 reads CASSYSGFLFYEQYF. The CDR3 bases are TGTGCCAGCAGTTACTCGGGTTTTCTCTTCTACGAGCAGTACTTC. The chain recombines TRBV6-5 with TRBJ2-7; D remains ambiguous. The CDR3 totals 15 residues. Germline CDR1 reads MNHEY; CDR2 reads SVGAGI. Trimming took 0 bases from V and 3 from J, leaving 12 bases between them.

The rearrangement joins TRBV16 to TRBJ1-3, with D possibly being TRBD1 (5 bases). V was cut by 1 base and J by 0 bases, with 10 bases left in between. The CDR3 length is 16 residues. Germline CDR1 is KGHSY and CDR2 is FQNENV. This CDR3 reads CASSQFPTVSGNTIYF. In DNA form, the CDR3 reads TGTGCCAGCAGCCAATTTCCGACAGTCTCTGGAAACACCATATATTTT.

This chain links TRBV28 with TRBJ1-5; tentative D call: TRBD1 (5 bases). Trimming took off 7 bases at V and 0 bases at J, with 10 bases between the two ends. The CDR3 has 14 residues. Germline values: CDR1 MDHEN, CDR2 SYDVKM. Here the CDR3 DNA reads TGTGCCAGCACTCGGGGCTATAGCAATCAGCCCCAGCATTTT. This gives the protein CASTRGYSNQPQHF.

This clone was seen just once. The J gene is TRBJ2-7, the V gene TRBV6-2 or TRBV6-3; D gene unclear. The CDR3 is 13 residues long. Trimming cost V 5 bases and J 4 bases, with 12 bases left between them. CDR1 is MNHEY and CDR2 is SVGEGT in the germline V gene. The CDR3 region is CASSRDDLYEQYF. CDR3 coding DNA: TGTGCCAGCAGTCGAGACGACCTTTACGAGCAGTACTTC.

The chain carries TRBV6-5 and TRBJ1-4; D not certain. The germline gives CDR1 MNHEY, CDR2 SVGAGI. V gave up 8 bases and J gave up 7 bases, with 17 bases separating them. The CDR3 consists of 14 residues. The CDR3 sequence is CASGTSEVGEKLFF. DNA of the CDR3: TGTGCCAGCGGAACGTCCGAGGTTGGTGAAAAACTGTTTTTT.

The chain uses TRBV6-6 and TRBJ2-7; 9 bases align to TRBD2. V gave up 6 bases and J gave up 2 bases; unmatched junction bases: 5. This CDR3 spans 14 amino acids. Germline V CDR1 and CDR2: MNHNY, SVGAGI (reference sequence). The CDR3 here is CASRRLADTYEQYF. CDR3 DNA: TGTGCCAGCAGAAGACTAGCGGATACCTACGAGCAGTACTTC.

The rearrangement joins TRBV19 to TRBJ2-6, with D perhaps TRBD1 or TRBD2 (6 bases each). V lost 3 bases, J lost 2 bases, and 17 bases lay in between. Germline V gene data show CDR1 as LNHDA and CDR2 as SQIVND (reference sequence). The CDR3 has 18 amino acids. The CDR3 reads CASSIVAGGGPGANVLTF. Here the CDR3 DNA reads TGTGCCAGTAGTATCGTCGCCGGGGGCGGACCTGGGGCCAACGTCCTGACTTTC.

The table lists this clone with a few counts. The V and J genes are TRBV25-1 and TRBJ2-1; D gene uncertain. Trimming took 1 base from V and 12 from J, leaving 10 bases between them. The CDR3 runs 12 residues. The germline V gene encodes CDR1 MGHDK and CDR2 SYGVNS. The CDR3 loop reads CASSELRLPQFF. As DNA, the CDR3 is TGTGCCAGCAGTGAATTAAGGCTCCCGCAGTTCTTC. Looking up the rest from reference TRBV25-1 and TRBJ2-1 gives the full variable domain: EADIYQTPRYLVIGTGKKITLECSQTMGHDKMYWYQQDPGMELHLIHYSYGVNSTEKGDLSSESTVSRIRTEHFPLTLESARPSHTSQYLCASSELRLPQFFGPGTRLTVL.

The chain couples TRBV27 to TRBJ1-1; possibly TRBD1 for D (5 bases). CDR1 MNHEY and CDR2 SMNVEV come from the germline V gene (reference sequence). The V end lost 2 bases, the J end lost 0 bases, and 10 bases lay between the germline ends. The length of the CDR3 is 15 residues. Written as DNA, the CDR3 is TGTGCCAGCAGTTTAATCGGGGGAATGAACACTGAAGCTTTCTTT. Protein: CASSLIGGMNTEAFF.

This chain links TRBV7-9 with TRBJ2-2; 7 bases line up with TRBD2. V trimming: 5 bases; J trimming: 6 bases; junction bases outside the gene matches: 15. CDR1 and CDR2 (germline): SEHNR, FQNEAQ (reference sequence). The CDR3 covers 17 residues. The CDR3 coding sequence is TGTGCCAGCAGCAAAGCCCGCAGGGAGGGCCGGCCCGGGGAGCTGTTTTTT. Protein sequence: CASSKARREGRPGELFF.

The chain links TRBV4-1 to TRBJ1-6; D is undetermined. This CDR3 has 16 amino acids. Trimming took 0 bases from V and 9 from J, leaving 15 bases between them. Germline CDR1 MGHRA, CDR2 YSYEKL. DNA for the CDR3: TGCGCCAGCAGCCAAGATCTTGGAGGGAGGGCTTCACCCCTCCACTTT. Translated, it gives CASSQDLGGRASPLHF.

This clone was recorded only once. CDR3 in amino acids: CASSPYPRNTEAFF. Written as DNA, the CDR3 is TGTGCCAGCAGCCCGTACCCGAGGAACACTGAAGCTTTCTTT. The chain joins TRBV7-9 to TRBJ1-1, with unresolved D. V lost 5 bases and J lost 1, with 11 bases in between. Germline V gene lookup returns CDR1 SEHNR and CDR2 FQNEAQ (reference sequence). This CDR3 spans 14 amino acids. The entire variable domain, with the rest obtained from reference TRBV7-9 and TRBJ1-1, is as follows: DTGVSQNPRHKITKRGQNVTFRCDPISEHNRLYWYRQTLGQGPEFLTYFQNEAQLEKSRLLSDRFSAERPKGSFSTLEIQRTEQGDSAMYLCASSPYPRNTEAFFGQGTRLTVV.

The V gene is TRBV6-1, the J gene TRBJ2-1; 11 nucleotides line up with TRBD2. The CDR3 spans 13 residues. CDR1 is MNHNS and CDR2 is SASEGT in the germline V gene. The V and J ends lost 1 base and 13 bases, in that order; junction bases with no gene match: 3. CDR3 bases: TGTGCCAGCAGTGAAGGACTAGCGGGGCCCCAGTTCTTC. It specifies CASSEGLAGPQFF.

The V call is TRBV3-1 (or the pseudogene TRBV3-2), the J call TRBJ2-1, with 8 bases matching TRBD2. CDR3 length equals 16 residues. CDR1 is LGHDT and CDR2 is YNNKEL in the germline V gene (reference sequence). Trimming cost V 0 bases and J 5 bases; bases outside gene matches: 6. DNA of the CDR3: TGTGCCAGCAGCCAAGAATCCAGCGGGGGCCACAATGAGCAGTTCTTC. Translating it yields CASSQESSGGHNEQFF.

This chain joins TRBV30 and TRBJ2-2; D perhaps matches TRBD1 (7 bases). There are 14 residues in the CDR3. Germline lookup yields CDR1 GTSNPN and CDR2 SVGIG (reference sequence). Between the trimmed V and J ends, which lost 2 bases and 8 bases, there was a span of 15 bases. The CDR3 spells CAWSPPTGRGELFF. The CDR3 DNA reads TGTGCCTGGAGTCCCCCGACAGGGAGGGGGGAGCTGTTTTTT.

The chain carries TRBV28 and TRBJ2-7, with 12 bases that match TRBD2. The CDR3 consists of 15 residues. Germline V CDR1 and CDR2: MDHEN, SYDVKM. V lost 5 bases and J lost 3; bases outside the gene matches: 5. CDR3 amino acids: CASSPETSGSYEQYF. Here the CDR3 DNA reads TGTGCCAGCAGTCCTGAGACTAGCGGGAGCTACGAGCAGTACTTC.

This clone appeared a few times. The chain links TRBV28 to TRBJ1-6; D may be TRBD1 (5 bases). The V and J ends lost 5 bases and 9 bases respectively, with 17 bases between them. Per the germline V gene, CDR1 is MDHEN and CDR2 is SYDVKM. This CDR3 has 15 amino acids. The CDR3 reads CASSPQGKRGSPLHF. Written as DNA, the CDR3 is TGTGCCAGCAGTCCTCAGGGAAAAAGGGGTTCACCCCTCCACTTT.

This CDR3 reads CASSPQAATNEKLFF. The CDR3 nucleotides are TGTGCCAGTAGTCCCCAGGCAGCAACTAATGAAAAACTGTTTTTT. The chain carries TRBV19 and TRBJ1-4, with D unclear. The CDR3 runs to 15 residues. Trimming took 5 bases from V and 0 from J, leaving 10 bases between them. Looked up from germline, CDR1 is LNHDA and CDR2 is SQIVND (reference sequence). The full variable domain, with the rest looked up from reference TRBV19 and TRBJ1-4, is DGGITQSPKYLFRKEGQNVTLSCEQNLNHDAMYWYRQDPGQGLRLIYYSQIVNDFQKGDIAEGYSVSREKKESFPLTVTSAQKNPTAFYLCASSPQAATNEKLFFGSGTQLSVL.